Included here is one TCR beta chain sequence, with context. The antigen is not known. This sample was included in a study of T cells expressing NK-cell markers. Study outcomes and limitations: Nothing established the HCMV specificity of expanded NKG2C+ T cell clones.

TCRdb re-analyzed the 5' RACE reads; it lists each CDR3 protein once, without DNA. This sample contains about 410,000 distinct CDR3 sequences. Germline CDR1 reads MNHNS; CDR2 reads SASEGT. The CDR3 consists of 13 residues. The J gene is TRBJ2-2, the V gene TRBV6-1. The sequence derives from a woman aged 50 to 60 in good health. The sequenced sample was blood T cells: a sorted CD56 or NKG2C T cell subset, CD4+ or CD8+ T cells, or bulk PBMC T cells (not recorded which). CDR3 amino acids: CASSDNPTGELFF.